The 27 T cell receptor beta chains reported below all come from one sample, sequenced in a study of cytomegalovirus exposure and HLA in healthy donors. Primers: 60 Vbeta forward and 13 Jbeta reverse. Data came from immunoSEQ multiplex PCR; TCRdb stores just in-frame clones and leaves some out. The sample includes 100,000 to 120,000 clones, more than 9.5% of them seen just once. Sequenced material: PBMCs. The source is a man in his forties in good health and CMV-seropositive.

This clone was recorded a few times. This rearrangement joins TRBV11-2 to TRBJ2-5, with D tentatively TRBD2 (5 bases). The germline V and J ends were trimmed by 0 bases and 0 bases, with 5 bases remaining between them. Germline V gene data show CDR1 as SGHAT and CDR2 as FQNNGV. The CDR3 loop spans 14 amino acids. CDR3 region: CASSLDGNQETQYF. The DNA of the CDR3 is TGTGCCAGCAGCTTAGACGGGAACCAAGAGACCCAGTACTTC.

This clone was found a few times. The V and J genes are TRBV11-3 and TRBJ2-2, with 12 bases identical to TRBD1. Germline CDR1 reads SGHNT; CDR2 reads YENEEA. The CDR3 contains 15 residues. Trimming removed 6 bases from V and 6 bases from J; junction bases left unmatched: 5. The CDR3, as DNA: TGTGCCAGCAGTCCCGGGACAGGGGGCTCCGGGGAGCTGTTTTTT. It specifies CASSPGTGGSGELFF. Filled out from reference TRBV11-3 and TRBJ2-2, the complete variable domain reads EAGVVQSPRYKIIEKKQPVAFWCNPISGHNTLYWYLQNLGQGPELLIRYENEEAVDDSQLPKDRFSAERLKGVDSTLKIQPAELGDSAVYLCASSPGTGGSGELFFGEGSRLTVL.

This clone was seen only a few times. The chain links TRBV4-2 to TRBJ1-2; 9 nucleotides align to TRBD1. Germline-derived CDR1 and CDR2 are LGHNA and YNFKEQ. The V and J ends lost 2 bases and 7 bases, in that order; junction bases with no gene match: 8. The CDR3 is 15 amino acids. The CDR3 nucleotides are TGTGCCAGCAGCCAATCCCGGGACAGGGCCCTTGGCTACACCTTC. As protein: CASSQSRDRALGYTF.

CDR3 sequence (DNA): TGTGCCAGCAGCCTGGACAGCTACAATGAGCAGTTCTTC. Its translation: CASSLDSYNEQFF. This chain connects TRBV27 to TRBJ2-1; D may be TRBD1 (6 bases). V lost 6 bases and J 3 bases, leaving 9 bases between the germline ends. The CDR3 contains 13 residues. Germline CDR1 is MNHEY and CDR2 is SMNVEV (reference sequence).

The chain carries TRBV10-2 and TRBJ1-3, with D unclear. The V gene lost 10 bases and the J gene lost 0 bases, with 19 bases spanning the gap. The CDR3 length is 16 residues. The germline gives CDR1 WSHSY, CDR2 SAAADI. This CDR3 reads CANRHPGPVSGNTIYF. DNA for the CDR3: TGCGCCAACAGACATCCGGGTCCTGTCTCTGGAAACACCATATATTTT.

A few counts support this clone. For the CDR3, the DNA is TGCAGTGCTAGAGGGGACTGTGGCTACACCTTC. Residues: CSARGDCGYTF. This chain links TRBV20-1 with TRBJ1-2; a possible D gene is TRBD1 (5 bases). The germline CDR1 and CDR2 sequences are DFQATT and SNEGSKA (reference sequence). V lost 1 base and J 7 bases, leaving 7 bases between the germline ends. This CDR3 is 11 amino acids long.

This clone was seen only a few times. The chain uses TRBV2 and TRBJ2-7, with 7 bases fitting TRBD2. V lost 8 bases and J lost 5; bases outside the gene matches: 9. The CDR3 is 13 residues long. Germline values: CDR1 SNHLY, CDR2 FYNNEI. CDR3 coding DNA: TGTGCCAGCCCATCCCCGGCGGGGGACGAGCAGTACTTC. It specifies CASPSPAGDEQYF.

This clone was counted only a few times. The chain joins TRBV15 to TRBJ1-2; D unresolved. The length of the CDR3 is 13 residues. Trimming left V 2 bases short and J 4 bases short, with 8 bases between. CDR1 is LNHNV, CDR2 YYDKDF, per germline (reference sequence). The CDR3 DNA sequence: TGTGCCACCAGCAGAATGGGCTTCTATGGCTACACCTTC. Translating it yields CATSRMGFYGYTF.

V is TRBV4-3 and J is TRBJ2-5; unclear D gene. The J call may be incorrect, as the DNA end agrees better with TRBJ2-7. Germline-derived CDR1 and CDR2 are LGHNA and YSLEER. The CDR3 loop spans 15 amino acids. The CDR3 region is CASSQVRGFAYEQYF. The CDR3 DNA is TGCGCCAGCAGCCAAGTAAGAGGTTTCGCCTACGAGCAGTACTTC.

This sequence joins TRBV29-1 and TRBJ2-1, with TRBD2 matching over 11 bases. This CDR3 is 14 amino acids long. Germline loops: CDR1 SQVTM, CDR2 ANQGSEA. The J segment lost 8 bases and the V segment lost 4 bases, leaving 7 bases of the junction unmatched. The CDR3 spells CSVVLAGGWYEQFF. CDR3 coding DNA: TGCAGCGTTGTTCTAGCGGGAGGTTGGTATGAGCAGTTCTTC.

This clone was seen more than once but under ten times. The rearrangement links TRBV2 to TRBJ2-2; D unclear. The germline V gene has CDR1 SNHLY and CDR2 FYNNEI. The V end lost 9 bases, the J end lost 6 bases, and 8 bases lay between the germline ends. CDR3 size: 11 residues. CDR3 amino acids: CASNQAGELFF. The CDR3 DNA sequence: TGTGCCAGTAACCAGGCCGGGGAGCTGTTTTTT.

This clone was counted a few times. The chain links TRBV4-1 to TRBJ1-4, with D possibly matching TRBD1 (6 bases). Deletions cut 1 base from V and 1 base from J, with 19 bases between. Germline V lookup: CDR1 MGHRA, CDR2 YSYEKL. CDR3 size: 19 residues. CDR3 amino acids: CASSQVRQGQVGTNEKLFF. CDR3 in DNA: TGCGCCAGCAGCCAAGTTCGCCAGGGGCAAGTAGGAACTAATGAAAAACTGTTTTTT.

This clone was seen only a few times. This rearrangement joins TRBV6-1 to TRBJ2-7; TRBD2 matches at 7 bases. The CDR3 runs to 15 residues. Per the germline V gene, CDR1 is MNHNS and CDR2 is SASEGT. J lost 4 bases, V lost 5 bases, and 11 bases had no gene match. The CDR3 loop reads CASSPTWGGRYEQYF. In nucleotides, the CDR3 is TGTGCCAGCAGTCCAACCTGGGGGGGAAGATACGAGCAGTACTTC.

The chain links TRBV28 to TRBJ1-2; perhaps TRBD1 as D (5 bases). With 6 bases removed from V and 5 bases from J, the gap between germline ends came to 10 bases. Germline V lookup: CDR1 MDHEN, CDR2 SYDVKM. CDR3 length: 12 residues. CDR3 residues: CASSLDSYGYTF. Here the CDR3 DNA reads TGTGCCAGCAGCCTTGACAGTTATGGCTACACCTTC.

V gene TRBV9 combines with J gene TRBJ2-1; D might be TRBD2 (6 bases). V lost 1 base, J lost 3 bases, and 8 bases lay in between. Germline assignment: CDR1 SGDLS and CDR2 YYNGEE. This CDR3 spans 14 amino acids. CDR3 nucleotide sequence: TGTGCCAGCAGCGTATCGGGACTCTACAATGAGCAGTTCTTC. Its translation: CASSVSGLYNEQFF.

This clone was seen more than once but under ten times. The J gene is TRBJ2-2, the V gene TRBV7-8; TRBD2 matches at 12 bases. The CDR3 spans 17 residues. Per germline, CDR1 SGHVS and CDR2 FQNEAQ. V lost 5 bases and J lost 7; bases outside the gene matches: 11. This CDR3 reads CASSPSSGRAGGGELFF. The CDR3 region has the DNA TGTGCCAGCAGCCCTTCTAGCGGGAGGGCCGGTGGCGGGGAGCTGTTTTTT.

The chain combines TRBV28 with TRBJ2-5; 7 nucleotides agree with TRBD2. The better agreement between TRBJ2-7 and the DNA end casts doubt on the J call. The germline CDR1 and CDR2 sequences are MDHEN and SYDVKM. The CDR3 runs 16 residues. Written as DNA, the CDR3 is TGTGCCAGCACCCCGCCGACCGCGGGAGACTACTACGAGCAGTACTTC. Its translation: CASTPPTAGDYYEQYF.

V gene TRBV4-1 combines with J gene TRBJ2-6, with TRBD1 matching 9 bases. The CDR3 is 19 residues long. The V gene end was trimmed by 2 bases and the J gene end by 0 bases; junction bases not matched to a gene: 8. Germline CDR1 reads MGHRA; CDR2 reads YSYEKL. CDR3 amino acids: CASSQFGTGSRSGANVLTF. CDR3 DNA: TGCGCCAGCAGCCAATTTGGGACAGGGTCGCGCTCTGGGGCCAACGTCCTGACTTTC.

In its sample, this clone was seen a few times. The chain is built from TRBV4-2 and TRBJ2-4; TRBD2 matches 7 bases. The CDR3 length is 15 residues. V was clipped by 0 bases and J by 7 bases; unmatched bases: 6. Germline assignment: CDR1 LGHNA and CDR2 YNFKEQ. In DNA form, the CDR3 reads TGTGCCAGCAGCCAAGATCAGGGAGGGTGGAACATTCAGTACTTC. Translation: CASSQDQGGWNIQYF.

The chain is built from TRBV14 and TRBJ2-5, with D possibly being TRBD1 (6 bases). Trimming removed 1 base from V and 3 bases from J, with 15 bases in between. The CDR3 extends over 16 amino acids. Germline loops: CDR1 SGHDN, CDR2 FVKESK. CDR3 amino acids: CASSQGPQGREETQYF. The CDR3 DNA reads TGTGCCAGCAGCCAAGGACCCCAGGGGAGAGAAGAGACCCAGTACTTC.

In this sample, this clone turned up a few times. V usage is TRBV7-7 and J usage is TRBJ2-1; D is possibly TRBD1 (5 bases). Germline V lookup: CDR1 SSHAT, CDR2 FNYEAQ (reference sequence). V was cut by 4 bases and J by 0 bases, with 10 bases left in between. This CDR3 is built from 15 residues. As DNA, the CDR3 is TGTGCCAGCAGCTCAGGGTGGAGCTCCTACAATGAGCAGTTCTTC. It encodes CASSSGWSSYNEQFF.

This clone came up a few times. The genes are TRBV7-2 and TRBJ2-7, with D perhaps matching TRBD2 (6 bases). Per the germline V gene, CDR1 is SGHTA and CDR2 is FQGNSA. This CDR3 contains 15 residues. Between the trimmed V and J ends, which lost 3 bases and 0 bases, there was a span of 12 bases. DNA for the CDR3: TGTGCCAGCAGCTTCCAACCGGGAGCCTCCTACGAGCAGTACTTC. Amino acid sequence: CASSFQPGASYEQYF.

The table lists this clone with a few counts. The rearrangement uses TRBV6-5 and TRBJ2-7; tentative D call: TRBD2 (6 bases). The CDR3 extends over 13 amino acids. Germline V gives CDR1 MNHEY, CDR2 SVGAGI. V lost 7 bases and J 6 bases, leaving 16 bases between the germline ends. The CDR3 spells CASTPRAGREQYF. CDR3 in DNA: TGTGCCAGCACCCCACGTGCGGGGCGCGAGCAGTACTTC.

In this sample, this clone turned up once. The chain carries TRBV5-1 and TRBJ2-5; the D gene is possibly TRBD1 (6 bases). The J call may be wrong; the DNA end is better matched by TRBJ2-7. The CDR3 loop spans 16 amino acids. The germline CDR1 and CDR2 sequences are SGHRS and YFSETQ. The CDR3 coding sequence is TGCGCCAGCAGCCCTTTTGGCGGACAGAGCTCCTACGAGCAGTACTTC. Protein: CASSPFGGQSSYEQYF.

This clone has just a few counts. The rearrangement uses TRBV5-1 and TRBJ2-1, with 7 bases aligning to TRBD1. Germline CDR1 SGHRS, CDR2 YFSETQ. The CDR3 covers 15 residues. Trimming at V came to 0 bases and at J to 9 bases, leaving 9 bases not matched to a gene. The CDR3 loop reads CASSLGDRFPGEQFF. The DNA for the CDR3 is TGCGCCAGCAGCTTGGGGGACAGATTTCCAGGTGAGCAGTTCTTC.

This clone was found a few times. The V call is TRBV5-1, the J call TRBJ2-3; a weak D match, TRBD1 (6 bases). This CDR3 is 15 amino acids long. Between the trimmed V and J ends, which lost 0 bases and 3 bases, there was a span of 11 bases. Germline lookup yields CDR1 SGHRS and CDR2 YFSETQ. CDR3 sequence: CASSLVSRGTDTQYF. The CDR3 DNA reads TGCGCCAGCAGCTTGGTGTCCAGGGGTACAGATACGCAGTATTTT.

V and J are TRBV2 and TRBJ2-7; TRBD2 matches 9 bases. The CDR3 is 14 amino acids. CDR1 and CDR2 from the germline V gene are SNHLY and FYNNEI. Unmatched junction bases numbered 5, after V lost 3 bases and J lost 5 bases. CDR3 bases: TGTGCCAGCAGTGAGACCAGCGGGAGGCACGAGCAGTACTTC. It is translated as CASSETSGRHEQYF.